This T cell receptor (beta chain) was captured by sequencing in a study of T cell repertoires in ileal Crohn's disease. Background on the study: Every patient was operated on for stricturing (roughly 61%) or penetrating (approximately 40%) complications. Study-wide results and caveats: Sorted CD8 T cells held more high-frequency clones than CD4.

TCRB immunosequencing input was 400 to 650 nanograms of biopsy DNA per sample. Using immunoSEQ multiplex PCR, the repertoire was profiled, and TCRdb retains in-frame clones only, with some absent. The repertoire holds about 14,000 clones, with 75% to 80% as singletons. The ends lost 3 bases at V and 8 bases at J; junction bases unmatched: 8. Germline CDR1 and CDR2: LGHNA and YNFKEQ. The CDR3 runs 15 residues. In regard to this clone: Its antigen is still unknown.

This sequence was found in an adult with Crohn's disease. The material sequenced was ileal tissue. This chain links TRBV4-2 with TRBJ2-2, with 8 bases aligning to TRBD1. Here the CDR3 reads CASSHVGQGRGELFF. CDR3 sequence (DNA): TGTGCCAGCAGCCACGTAGGACAGGGAAGGGGGGAGCTGTTTTTT.